This entry concerns a single T cell receptor (beta chain). CDR1 and CDR2 (germline): KGHSH, LQKENI. The V and J ends lost 4 bases and 0 bases respectively, with 12 bases between them. This CDR3 has 15 residues. This specimen belongs to a study of blood T cell repertoires in COVID-19. This table comes from immunoSEQ multiplex PCR, and its TCRdb copy is limited to in-frame clones, with some not included. The sample lists a few hundred thousand clones, approximately 83% occurring once. Material for sequencing was PBMCs or T cells enriched from blood (not recorded which). This clonotype was obtained from a woman in her 30s who had recovered from COVID-19. The chain recombines TRBV18 with TRBJ1-2; tentatively, D is TRBD1 (6 bases). The CDR3 DNA follows: TGTGCCAGCTCACTTACGGACAGCTCTAACTATGGCTACACCTTC. Translating gives CASSLTDSSNYGYTF.